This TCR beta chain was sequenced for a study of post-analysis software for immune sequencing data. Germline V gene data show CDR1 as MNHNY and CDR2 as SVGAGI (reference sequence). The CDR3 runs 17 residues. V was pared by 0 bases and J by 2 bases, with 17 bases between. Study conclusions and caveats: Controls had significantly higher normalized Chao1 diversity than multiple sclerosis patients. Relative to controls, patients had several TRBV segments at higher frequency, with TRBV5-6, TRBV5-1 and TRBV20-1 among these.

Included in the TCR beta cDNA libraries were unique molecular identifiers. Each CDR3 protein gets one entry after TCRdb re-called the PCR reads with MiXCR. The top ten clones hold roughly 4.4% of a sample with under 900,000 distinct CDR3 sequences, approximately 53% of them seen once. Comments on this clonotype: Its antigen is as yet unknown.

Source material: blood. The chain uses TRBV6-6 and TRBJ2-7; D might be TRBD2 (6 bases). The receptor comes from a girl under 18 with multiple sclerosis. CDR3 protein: CASSYSKVVAETYEQYF. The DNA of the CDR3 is TGTGCCAGCAGTTACTCGAAAGTGGTAGCGGAGACCTACGAGCAGTACTTC.